A selection of T cell receptor beta chains follows, all from one sample in a study of T cells in Graves' hyperthyroidism and ophthalmopathy. TCRdb reanalysed the multiplex PCR reads using MiXCR and keeps one entry per CDR3 protein. This sample has hundreds of thousands of distinct CDR3 sequences; under 15% occur once, and the top ten carry approximately 4.2%. Material: blood. The receptors originated from a woman between 40 and 50 years old with Graves' ophthalmopathy. The CDR3 runs from the conserved cysteine through the conserved F or W. The D gene is left open where the match is weak. Clone size is stated in some rows and not others, as once, few, many or a class when expanded.

d_call	clone_size	v_call	j_call	cdr3_aa	cdr3_nt
-	many	TRBV6-5	TRBJ2-4	CASSWDSKNIQYF	TGTGCCAGCAGCTGGGATTCCAAAAACATTCAGTACTTC
-	many	TRBV29-1	TRBJ2-7	CSVVTGWSYEQYF	TGCAGCGTTGTCACAGGGTGGTCCTACGAGCAGTACTTC
-	-	TRBV12-3/TRBV12-4	TRBJ1-2	CASRMTAIGGYTF	TGTGCCAGCAGAATGACGGCTATCGGGGGCTACACCTTC
TRBD1	few	TRBV6-1	TRBJ2-7	CASTPGTGVSEQYF	TGTGCCAGCACCCCCGGGACAGGGGTAAGCGAGCAGTACTTC
-	many	TRBV6-2/TRBV6-3	TRBJ1-6	CASSYGTELGSPLHF	TGTGCCAGCAGTTACGGGACGGAGCTGGGCTCACCCCTCCACTTT
-	many	TRBV28	TRBJ2-7	CASNHPDGGYEQYF	TGTGCCAGCAACCATCCCGACGGGGGTTACGAGCAGTACTTC
-	many	TRBV19	TRBJ2-5	CASSGVAANQKETQYF	TGTGCCAGTAGTGGAGTAGCGGCTAACCAAAAAGAGACCCAGTACTTC
TRBD1	many	TRBV12-3/TRBV12-4	TRBJ1-2	CASSQTGELVDGYTF	TGTGCCAGCAGTCAAACAGGGGAATTGGTGGATGGCTACACCTTC
-	-	TRBV12-3/TRBV12-4	TRBJ2-7	CASSLAEGYYEQYF	TGTGCCAGCAGCCTCGCGGAGGGGTACTACGAGCAGTACTTC
TRBD1	many	TRBV28	TRBJ2-5	CASGDRGKETQYF	TGTGCCAGCGGGGACAGGGGAAAGGAGACCCAGTACTTC
TRBD1	once	TRBV6-1	TRBJ1-1	CASSESRDRGGTEAFF	TGTGCCAGCAGTGAATCCCGGGACAGGGGGGGCACTGAAGCTTTCTTT
-	-	TRBV28	TRBJ2-2	CASSFLTPGAELFF	TGTGCCAGCAGTTTCCTAACCCCTGGTGCGGAGCTGTTTTTT
-	many	TRBV6-5	TRBJ2-7	CASSYGVVDSYEQYF	TGTGCCAGCAGTTACGGCGTGGTGGACTCCTACGAGCAGTACTTC
-	many	TRBV12-3/TRBV12-4	TRBJ2-7	CASSSQEPYEQYF	TGTGCCAGCAGTTCACAGGAGCCCTACGAGCAGTACTTC
TRBD1	many	TRBV3-1	TRBJ1-5	CASQQGNQPQHF	TGTGCCAGCCAACAGGGGAATCAGCCCCAGCATTTT
-	-	TRBV5-1	TRBJ2-2	CASSNYIGSTGELFF	TGCGCCAGCAGCAACTACATCGGGAGCACCGGGGAGCTGTTTTTT
TRBD2	many	TRBV10-3	TRBJ2-7	CAISVDSGSYEQYF	TGTGCCATCAGTGTGGATAGCGGGAGTTACGAGCAGTACTTC
-	-	TRBV7-3	TRBJ2-2	CASSLPSGNGELFF	TGTGCCAGCAGCTTACCCTCTGGGAACGGGGAGCTGTTTTTT
TRBD2	many	TRBV25-1	TRBJ2-7	CASSEFRSGEREGEQYF	TGTGCCAGCAGTGAATTTCGGTCTGGTGAGCGGGAGGGCGAGCAGTACTTC
TRBD2	few	TRBV2	TRBJ2-5	CASRKTSGNQETQYF	TGTGCCAGCAGAAAGACTAGCGGAAACCAAGAGACCCAGTACTTC
TRBD2	many	TRBV19	TRBJ2-2	CASSFPGLAGANTGELFF	TGTGCCAGTAGCTTCCCGGGACTAGCGGGAGCAAACACCGGGGAGCTGTTTTTT
TRBD1	many	TRBV6-4	TRBJ1-2	CASSHERDSYLINYGYTF	TGTGCCAGCAGTCATGAACGGGACAGTTACCTGATCAACTATGGCTACACCTTC
TRBD1	-	TRBV12-3/TRBV12-4	TRBJ1-2	CAIFRQGAYGYTF	TGTGCCATCTTCAGACAGGGAGCCTATGGCTACACCTTC
TRBD2	-	TRBV11-2	TRBJ2-2	CASSYTSGRAGNTGELFF	TGTGCCAGCAGCTATACTAGCGGGAGGGCGGGTAACACCGGGGAGCTGTTTTTT
-	many	TRBV9	TRBJ1-6	CASSVGTERGSPLHF	TGTGCCAGCAGCGTAGGGACCGAAAGGGGTTCACCCCTCCACTTT
-	many	TRBV6-1	TRBJ1-5	CASSPPSAASNQPQHF	TGTGCCAGCAGTCCCCCATCGGCAGCTAGCAATCAGCCCCAGCATTTT
TRBD2	-	TRBV19	TRBJ2-7	CASSTSGRFYEQYF	TGTGCCAGTAGCACTAGCGGGAGATTCTACGAGCAGTACTTC
-	-	TRBV12-3/TRBV12-4	TRBJ1-1	CASSLRGLYAFF	TGTGCCAGCAGTTTAAGGGGTCTGTATGCTTTCTTT
TRBD1	many	TRBV19	TRBJ2-2	CASRTTGDTGELFF	TGTGCCAGTAGGACCACAGGGGACACCGGGGAGCTGTTTTTT
-	-	TRBV5-1	TRBJ1-1	CASSFISGAEAFF	TGCGCCAGCAGCTTTATCTCCGGGGCTGAAGCTTTCTTT
-	many	TRBV6-1	TRBJ1-1	CASSDDGDTEAFF	TGTGCCAGCAGTGATGATGGTGACACTGAAGCTTTCTTT
-	-	TRBV5-1	TRBJ2-6	CASSRLSAWAGANVLTF	TGCGCCAGCAGCCGGCTATCAGCCTGGGCTGGGGCCAACGTCCTGACTTTC
TRBD2	-	TRBV12-3/TRBV12-4	TRBJ2-5	CASSLRGGPETQYF	TGTGCCAGCAGTTTAAGGGGAGGGCCGGAGACCCAGTACTTC
-	many	TRBV12-3/TRBV12-4	TRBJ1-5	CASSFGDPNQPQHF	TGTGCCAGCAGTTTTGGGGACCCCAATCAGCCCCAGCATTTT
-	many	TRBV6-5	TRBJ1-1	CASSYGGRWTEAFF	TGTGCCAGCAGTTACGGGGGCAGGTGGACTGAAGCTTTCTTT
TRBD2	-	TRBV9	TRBJ2-7	CAGSLGTSSYEQYF	TGTGCCGGCAGCCTCGGGACTAGCAGCTACGAGCAGTACTTC
-	many	TRBV10-3	TRBJ1-2	CAISDSYYGYTF	TGTGCCATCAGTGACAGTTACTATGGCTACACCTTC
TRBD2	many	TRBV28	TRBJ2-5	CASSPGLAGDVTQETQYF	TGTGCCAGCAGCCCGGGACTAGCGGGAGATGTGACCCAAGAGACCCAGTACTTC
-	many	TRBV7-9	TRBJ1-2	CASSLGPGAIYGYTF	TGTGCCAGCAGTCTAGGCCCCGGGGCCATTTATGGCTACACCTTC
-	many	TRBV27	TRBJ2-5	CASSLLGGSGETQYF	TGTGCCAGCAGCCTCCTAGGGGGGAGTGGAGAGACCCAGTACTTC
TRBD2	many	TRBV13	TRBJ2-2	CASDRRLSSGRLFF	TGTGCCAGCGACCGCAGATTGAGTAGCGGGAGGCTGTTTTTT
-	-	TRBV7-2	TRBJ2-5	CASSPARGETQYF	TGTGCCAGCAGCCCAGCCCGAGGGGAGACCCAGTACTTC
-	many	TRBV24-1	TRBJ1-5	CATNYGPNQPQHF	TGTGCCACCAATTATGGACCTAATCAGCCCCAGCATTTT
TRBD1	few	TRBV25-1	TRBJ1-4	CASSETGTGEKLFF	TGTGCCAGCAGTGAGACAGGGACCGGGGAAAAACTGTTTTTT
-	-	TRBV6-1	TRBJ1-3	CASSGQGISGNTIYF	TGTGCCAGCAGTGGCCAGGGGATCTCTGGAAACACCATATATTTT
TRBD2	many	TRBV6-2/TRBV6-3	TRBJ2-2	CASSYLLAGVKELFF	TGTGCCAGCAGTTACTTGCTAGCGGGAGTAAAGGAGCTGTTTTTT
-	few	TRBV18	TRBJ1-5	CASSPENGGNQPQHF	TGTGCCAGCTCACCAGAAAACGGTGGCAATCAGCCCCAGCATTTT
TRBD2	many	TRBV12-3/TRBV12-4	TRBJ2-7	CASTPRLAGAYEQYF	TGTGCCAGCACCCCGAGGCTAGCGGGAGCCTACGAGCAGTACTTC
-	many	TRBV19	TRBJ1-1	CASSAVGRNTEAFF	TGTGCCAGTAGTGCCGTAGGAAGGAACACTGAAGCTTTCTTT
TRBD2	many	TRBV7-2	TRBJ2-3	CASSLGAGGVDTQYF	TGTGCCAGCAGCTTAGGAGCGGGAGGGGTAGATACGCAGTATTTT
TRBD1	many	TRBV27	TRBJ2-7	CASSLTGTGYYEQYF	TGTGCCAGCAGTCTCACCGGGACAGGGTACTACGAGCAGTACTTC
-	many	TRBV15	TRBJ1-6	CATSRGDSYNSPLHF	TGTGCCACCAGCAGGGGAGACTCCTATAATTCACCCCTCCACTTT
-	many	TRBV20-1	TRBJ2-2	CSAPNPLNTGELFF	TGCAGTGCTCCCAACCCACTTAACACCGGGGAGCTGTTTTTT
TRBD1	-	TRBV10-3	TRBJ2-7	CAISGTGYVQYF	TGTGCCATCAGTGGGACAGGCTACGTGCAGTACTTC
TRBD1	-	TRBV6-5	TRBJ1-1	CASSYTGTGTTTFF	TGTGCCAGCAGTTATACCGGGACAGGGACGACTACTTTCTTT
-	many	TRBV19	TRBJ1-1	CASSTRQLTEAFF	TGTGCCAGTAGTACCCGACAGCTCACTGAAGCTTTCTTT
-	-	TRBV7-9	TRBJ2-7	CASSSASYSSYEQYF	TGTGCCAGCAGCTCAGCTAGCTATAGCTCCTACGAGCAGTACTTC
-	-	TRBV4-2	TRBJ2-5	CASSQDGGRETQYF	TGTGCCAGCAGCCAAGATGGGGGGCGCGAGACCCAGTACTTC
-	many	TRBV20-1	TRBJ2-7	CSATSSYEQYF	TGCAGTGCTACTAGCTCCTACGAGCAGTACTTC
-	many	TRBV29-1	TRBJ1-1	CSAKVAEAFF	TGCAGTGCGAAGGTCGCTGAAGCTTTCTTT